This T cell receptor (beta chain) stems from a study of blood T cell repertoires in COVID-19. Study overall: Researchers got acute and convalescent COVID-19 samples from the United States, Italy and Spain. The analysed material was cDNA or gDNA that came from T cells, B-cell-depleted T cells, or PBMCs.

In the authors' workflow: Amplification of reference gene primers provided the estimated nucleated cell counts. Libraries were prepared by immunoSEQ multiplex PCR; TCRdb keeps only in-frame clonotypes and omits some of them. That table furnishes V, J and clone size, whereas the DNA furnished D and trimming. The sample consists of approximately 71,000 clones, roughly 82% of them appearing once. Deletions cut 0 bases from V and 2 bases from J, with 11 bases between. The length of the CDR3 is 15 residues. Germline V gene sequence: CDR1 SGHRS, CDR2 YFSETQ. The chain employs TRBV5-1 and TRBJ1-1; D ambiguous. Sequences were obtained from peripheral blood. The sequence was collected from an elderly woman with acute or convalescent COVID-19. As DNA, the CDR3 is TGCGCCAGCAGCTTGGCCTTTGTCACAAACACTGAAGCTTTCTTT. Protein sequence: CASSLAFVTNTEAFF.